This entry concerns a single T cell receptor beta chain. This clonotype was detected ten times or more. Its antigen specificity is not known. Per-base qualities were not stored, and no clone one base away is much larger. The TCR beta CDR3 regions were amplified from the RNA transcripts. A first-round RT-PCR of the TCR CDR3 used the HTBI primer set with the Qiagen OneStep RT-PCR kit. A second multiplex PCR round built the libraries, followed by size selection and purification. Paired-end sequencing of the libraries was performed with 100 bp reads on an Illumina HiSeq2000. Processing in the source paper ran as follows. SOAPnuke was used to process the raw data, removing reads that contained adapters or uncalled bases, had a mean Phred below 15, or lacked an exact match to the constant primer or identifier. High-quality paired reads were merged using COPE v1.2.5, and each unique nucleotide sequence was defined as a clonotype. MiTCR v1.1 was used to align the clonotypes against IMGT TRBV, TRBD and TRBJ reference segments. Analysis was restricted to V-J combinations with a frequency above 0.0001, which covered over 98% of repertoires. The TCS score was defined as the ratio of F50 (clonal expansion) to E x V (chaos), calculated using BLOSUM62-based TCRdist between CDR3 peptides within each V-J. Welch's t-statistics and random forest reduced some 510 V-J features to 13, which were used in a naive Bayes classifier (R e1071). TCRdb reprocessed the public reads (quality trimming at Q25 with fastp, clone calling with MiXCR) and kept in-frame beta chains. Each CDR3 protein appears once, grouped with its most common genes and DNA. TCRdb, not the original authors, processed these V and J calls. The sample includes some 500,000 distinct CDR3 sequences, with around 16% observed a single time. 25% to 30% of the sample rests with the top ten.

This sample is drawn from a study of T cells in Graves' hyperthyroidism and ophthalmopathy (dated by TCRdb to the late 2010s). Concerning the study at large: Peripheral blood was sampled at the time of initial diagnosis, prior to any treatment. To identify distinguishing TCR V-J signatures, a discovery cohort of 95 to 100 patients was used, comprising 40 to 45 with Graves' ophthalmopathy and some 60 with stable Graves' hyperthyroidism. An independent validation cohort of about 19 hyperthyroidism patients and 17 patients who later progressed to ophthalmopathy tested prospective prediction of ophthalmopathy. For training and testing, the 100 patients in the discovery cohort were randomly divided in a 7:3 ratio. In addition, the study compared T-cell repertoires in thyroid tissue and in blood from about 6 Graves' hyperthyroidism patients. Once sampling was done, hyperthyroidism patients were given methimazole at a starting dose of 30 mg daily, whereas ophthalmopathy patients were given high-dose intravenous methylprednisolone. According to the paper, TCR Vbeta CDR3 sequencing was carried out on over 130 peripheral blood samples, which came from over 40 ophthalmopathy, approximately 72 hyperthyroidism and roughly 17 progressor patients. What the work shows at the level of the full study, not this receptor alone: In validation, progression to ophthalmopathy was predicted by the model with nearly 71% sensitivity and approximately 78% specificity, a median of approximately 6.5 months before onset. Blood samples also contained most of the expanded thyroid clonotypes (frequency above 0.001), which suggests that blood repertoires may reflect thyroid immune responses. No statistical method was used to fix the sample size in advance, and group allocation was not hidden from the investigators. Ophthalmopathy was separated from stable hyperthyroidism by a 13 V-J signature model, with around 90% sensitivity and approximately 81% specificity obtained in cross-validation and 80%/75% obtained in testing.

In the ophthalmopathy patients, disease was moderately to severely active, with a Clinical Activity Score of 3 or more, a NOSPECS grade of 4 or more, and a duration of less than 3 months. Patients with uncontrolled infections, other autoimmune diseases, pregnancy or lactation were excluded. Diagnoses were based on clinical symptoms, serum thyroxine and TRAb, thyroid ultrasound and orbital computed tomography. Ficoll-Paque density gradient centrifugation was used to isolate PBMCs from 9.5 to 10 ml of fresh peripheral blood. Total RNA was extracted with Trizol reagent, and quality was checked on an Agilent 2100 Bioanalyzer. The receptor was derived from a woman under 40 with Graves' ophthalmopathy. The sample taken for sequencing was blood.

This receptor carries the CDR3 CASSPRGGGRSSETQYF. The bases read TGTGCCAGCAGCCCGCGAGGGGGCGGGAGATCGTCAGAGACCCAGTACTTC. The rearranged chain carries TRBV7-9 and TRBJ2-5, with the D segment possibly TRBD1 or TRBD2, each aligning over 7 bases. At the junction V is shortened by 5 bases and J by 4 bases, with 23 bases in between. CDR1 and CDR2 are drawn from the germline V gene (reference sequence): SEHNR, FQNEAQ. The CDR3, cysteine through phenylalanine, is 17 amino acids long. The kept DNA is CDR3 alone, 51 bases in frame from the first base.